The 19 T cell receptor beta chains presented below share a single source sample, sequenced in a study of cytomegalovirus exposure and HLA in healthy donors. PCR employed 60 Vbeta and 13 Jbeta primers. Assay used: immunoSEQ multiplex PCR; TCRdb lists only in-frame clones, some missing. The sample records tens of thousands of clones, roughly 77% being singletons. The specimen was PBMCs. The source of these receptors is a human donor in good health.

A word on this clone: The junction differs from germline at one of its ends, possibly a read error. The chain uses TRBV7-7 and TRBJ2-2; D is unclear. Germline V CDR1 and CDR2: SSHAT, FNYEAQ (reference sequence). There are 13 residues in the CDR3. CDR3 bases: TGTGCTAGCAGCTTAGATCGCACCGGGGAGCTGTTTTTT. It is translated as CASSLDRTGELFF.

CDR3 DNA sequence: TGTGCCAGCAGCTTGGCGGGACAGAGAAATGAAAAACTGTTTTTT. Its protein product is CASSLAGQRNEKLFF. This chain connects TRBV5-4 to TRBJ1-4, with 7 bases lining up with TRBD1. Trimming removed 0 bases from V and 5 bases from J; junction bases left unmatched: 4. Germline CDR1 is SGHNT and CDR2 is YYREEE (reference sequence). The CDR3 sequence is 15 residues long.

This CDR3 reads CSVAAFGGSGDEQYF. The CDR3 DNA follows: TGCAGCGTTGCGGCTTTCGGGGGGAGTGGCGACGAGCAGTACTTC. The chain has TRBV29-1 and TRBJ2-7; 7 bases line up with TRBD2. This CDR3 is 15 amino acids long. Germline CDR1 and CDR2: SQVTM and ANQGSEA. Trimming cost V 4 bases and J 5 bases; bases outside gene matches: 14.

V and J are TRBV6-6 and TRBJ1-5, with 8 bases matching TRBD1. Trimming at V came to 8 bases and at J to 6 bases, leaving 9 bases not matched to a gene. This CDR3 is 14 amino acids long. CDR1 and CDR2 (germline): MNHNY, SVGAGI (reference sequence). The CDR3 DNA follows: TGTGCCAGCTCTTTAGGACAGGGTGGTCAGCCCCAGCATTTT. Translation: CASSLGQGGQPQHF.

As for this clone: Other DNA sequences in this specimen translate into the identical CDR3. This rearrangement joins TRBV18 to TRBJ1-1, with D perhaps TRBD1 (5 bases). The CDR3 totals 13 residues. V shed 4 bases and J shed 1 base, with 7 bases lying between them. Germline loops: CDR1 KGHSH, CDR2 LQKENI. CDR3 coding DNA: TGTGCCAGCTCACTCGGACAGAACACTGAAGCTTTCTTT. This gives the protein CASSLGQNTEAFF.

The CDR3 loop is CASSQDLWDSQETQYF. The CDR3 DNA reads as TGTGCCAGCAGCCAAGATCTCTGGGACTCGCAAGAGACCCAGTACTTC. The genes are TRBV4-2 and TRBJ2-5, with D perhaps TRBD2 (6 bases). V was pared by 0 bases and J by 2 bases, with 13 bases between. Germline V gene sequence: CDR1 LGHNA, CDR2 YNFKEQ. The CDR3 spans 16 residues.

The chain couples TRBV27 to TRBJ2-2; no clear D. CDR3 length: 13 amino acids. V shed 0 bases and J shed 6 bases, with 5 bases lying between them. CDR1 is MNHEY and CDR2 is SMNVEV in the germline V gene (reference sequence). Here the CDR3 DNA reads TGTGCCAGCAGTTTATCGGCGGCCGGGGAGCTGTTTTTT. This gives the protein CASSLSAAGELFF.

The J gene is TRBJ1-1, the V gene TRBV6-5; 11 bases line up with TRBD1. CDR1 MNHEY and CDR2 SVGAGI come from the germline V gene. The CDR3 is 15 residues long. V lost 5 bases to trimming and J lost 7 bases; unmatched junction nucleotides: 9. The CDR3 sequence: CASSQSGQGAFEAFF. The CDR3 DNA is TGTGCCAGCAGTCAATCCGGACAGGGGGCATTTGAAGCTTTCTTT.

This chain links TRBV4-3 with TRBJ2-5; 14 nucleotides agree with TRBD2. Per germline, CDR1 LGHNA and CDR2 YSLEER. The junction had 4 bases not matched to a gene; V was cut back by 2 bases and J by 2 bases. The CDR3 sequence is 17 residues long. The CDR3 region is CASSQRTSGGTQETQYF. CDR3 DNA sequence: TGCGCCAGCAGCCAACGGACTAGCGGGGGGACTCAAGAGACCCAGTACTTC.

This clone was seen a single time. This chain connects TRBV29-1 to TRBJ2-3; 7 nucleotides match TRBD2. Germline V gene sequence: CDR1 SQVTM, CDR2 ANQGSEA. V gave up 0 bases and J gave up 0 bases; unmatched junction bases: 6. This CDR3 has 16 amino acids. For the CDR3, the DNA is TGCAGCGTTGAAGATCCGAGAGCGGGGAGCACAGATACGCAGTATTTT. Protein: CSVEDPRAGSTDTQYF.

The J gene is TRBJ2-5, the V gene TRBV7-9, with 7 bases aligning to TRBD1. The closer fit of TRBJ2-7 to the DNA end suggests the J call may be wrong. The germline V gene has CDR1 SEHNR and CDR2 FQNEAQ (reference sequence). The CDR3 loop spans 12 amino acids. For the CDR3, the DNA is TGTGCCAGCAGGTCACAGGGGTTCGAGCAGTACTTC. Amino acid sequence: CASRSQGFEQYF.

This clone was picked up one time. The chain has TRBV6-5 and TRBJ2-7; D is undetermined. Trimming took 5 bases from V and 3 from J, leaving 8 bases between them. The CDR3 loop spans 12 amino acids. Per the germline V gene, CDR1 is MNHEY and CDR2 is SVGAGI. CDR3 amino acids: CASSTDDYEQYF. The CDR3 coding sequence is TGTGCCAGCAGTACAGATGACTACGAGCAGTACTTC.

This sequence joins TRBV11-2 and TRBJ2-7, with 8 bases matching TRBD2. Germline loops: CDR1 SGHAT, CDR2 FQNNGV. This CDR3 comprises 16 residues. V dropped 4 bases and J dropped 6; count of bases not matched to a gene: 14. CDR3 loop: CASSSPLAGGDLEQYF. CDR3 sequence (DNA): TGTGCCAGCAGCTCCCCCCTCGCGGGGGGCGATCTCGAGCAGTACTTC.

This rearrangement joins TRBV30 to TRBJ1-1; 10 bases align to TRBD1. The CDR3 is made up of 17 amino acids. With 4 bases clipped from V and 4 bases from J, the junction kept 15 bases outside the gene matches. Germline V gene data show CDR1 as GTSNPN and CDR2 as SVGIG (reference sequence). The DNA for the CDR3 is TGTGCCTGGACCACGACAGGGGGCCTCTGGGGATCCACTGAAGCTTTCTTT. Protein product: CAWTTTGGLWGSTEAFF.

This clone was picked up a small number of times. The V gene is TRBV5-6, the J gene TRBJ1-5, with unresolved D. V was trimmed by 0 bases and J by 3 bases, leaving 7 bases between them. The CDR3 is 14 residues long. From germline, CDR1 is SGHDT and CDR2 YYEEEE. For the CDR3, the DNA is TGTGCCAGCAGCTTGGTTAACAACAATCAGCCCCAGCATTTT. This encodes CASSLVNNNQPQHF. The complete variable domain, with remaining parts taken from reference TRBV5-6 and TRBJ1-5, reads DAGVTQSPTHLIKTRGQQVTLRCSPKSGHDTVSWYQQALGQGPQFIFQYYEEEERQRGNFPDRFSGHQFPNYSSELNVNALLLGDSALYLCASSLVNNNQPQHFGDGTRLSIL.

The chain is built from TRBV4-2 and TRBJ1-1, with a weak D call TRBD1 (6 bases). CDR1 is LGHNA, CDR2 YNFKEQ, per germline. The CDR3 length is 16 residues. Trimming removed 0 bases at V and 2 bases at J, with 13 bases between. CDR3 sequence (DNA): TGTGCCAGCAGCCAAGACGAGGGGGACGGTAACACTGAAGCTTTCTTT. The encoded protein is CASSQDEGDGNTEAFF.

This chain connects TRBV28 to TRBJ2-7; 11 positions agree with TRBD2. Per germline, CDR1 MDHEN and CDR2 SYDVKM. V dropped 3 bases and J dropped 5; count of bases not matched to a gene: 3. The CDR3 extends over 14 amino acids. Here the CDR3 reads CASSLPGLADEQYF. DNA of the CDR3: TGTGCCAGCAGTTTGCCGGGACTAGCGGACGAGCAGTACTTC.

This CDR3 is CAWSVMLAASYEQYF. The CDR3 DNA reads TGTGCCTGGAGTGTAATGCTAGCGGCCTCCTACGAGCAGTACTTC. The genes are TRBV30 and TRBJ2-7, with 7 bases that match TRBD2. The V gene's germline CDR1 is GTSNPN and CDR2 SVGIG (reference sequence). This CDR3 spans 15 amino acids. Losses at the gene ends were 0 bases for V and 0 bases for J; bases not matched to a gene: 5.

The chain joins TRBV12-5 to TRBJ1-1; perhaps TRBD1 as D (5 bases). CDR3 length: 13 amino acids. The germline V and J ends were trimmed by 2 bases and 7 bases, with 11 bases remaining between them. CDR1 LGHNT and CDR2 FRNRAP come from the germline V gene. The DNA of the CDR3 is TGTGCTAGTGGTTTGTATCCGGGGGGTGAAGCTTTCTTT. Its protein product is CASGLYPGGEAFF. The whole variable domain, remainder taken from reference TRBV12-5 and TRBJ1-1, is DARVTQTPRHKVTEMGQEVTMRCQPILGHNTVFWYRQTMMQGLELLAYFRNRAPLDDSGMPKDRFSAEMPDATLATLKIQPSEPRDSAVYFCASGLYPGGEAFFGQGTRLTVV.